This record covers a single T cell receptor (beta chain). Its antigen is currently not known. A junction end diverges from the germline sequence, so it may reflect a read error. The cohort consisted of some 730 healthy bone marrow donors. All cohort members were sampled while nominally healthy, although unrecorded immune exposures were likely present. The donor tested CMV seropositive and was one of the 289 seropositive cohort members. Each donor provided a peripheral blood sample, and peripheral blood mononuclear cells were used for TCR beta sequencing. Genomic DNA extraction from the blood cell samples was performed with the Qiagen DNeasy Blood Extraction Kit. The data were taken from a study of cytomegalovirus exposure and HLA in healthy donors (dated by TCRdb to 2016 to 2017). Describing the broader study: In an earlier analysis of several hundred of the donors, about 270 Gb of sequence data and some 100 million unique TCR beta sequences from approximately 180 million T cells were reported. An early release covering approximately 600 HLA-typed donors comprised about 300 gigabases of sequencing data and around 80 million unique TCR sequences. Among the roughly 430 genotyped donors, around 79% belonged to the genetic ancestry cluster associated with self-reported Caucasian donors. The study aimed to test whether cataloging public T cell receptors could reveal signatures of past pathogen exposure. The study profiled the T cell repertoires of hundreds of subjects by immunosequencing and related them to cytomegalovirus serostatus. A separate validation cohort of 100 to 150 different subjects was used in addition to the roughly 670-subject first cohort. High-throughput TCR immunosequencing, statistical association of individual TCRs with disease status, and machine learning were combined to predict cytomegalovirus infection status. A later analysis re-examined previously published TCR beta repertoires from about 700 donors and added high-resolution HLA genotyping to investigate patterns of TCR occurrence. Rather than using new phenotypic data, the later analysis identified candidate immune exposures from TCR beta sequences and from how often those sequences occurred across donors. An earlier analysis of several hundred of the donors applied high-throughput TCR beta sequencing to assess whether each TCR beta V gene segment acted as functional or pseudogenic. Alongside the repertoire data, information on donor age, sex, ethnicity and CMV serostatus was compiled. In a later genetic analysis, genome-wide SNP genotypes for about 55% of the roughly 700 donors were used, and that subset was treated as a discovery cohort. All discovery cohort repertoires had been generated on a single sequencing platform. HLA typing included class I and class II loci at four-digit resolution. The number of donors typed differed by locus, with about 629-630 for A, B, C, DRB1 and DQB1, around 520 for DQA1, approximately 570 for DPA1, and some 440 for DPB1. Because of strong linkage in the cohort, four or five DR-DQ haplotypes were treated as single units for association and clustering. Across about 380 genotyped donors of the cohort, an average of about 220,000 unique TCR beta nucleotide sequences per donor were sequenced, and roughly 20% of those sequences were non-productive. Broader findings and caveats from the paper: In a later analysis, HLA-associated TCR beta chains showed more clonal expansion and lower generation probabilities than non-associated chains that were equally common. A group of highly shared sequence variants was considered likely to be a technical artifact of the sequencing pipeline. According to a later analysis, TCR association rates differed among HLA loci, with DRB1 alleles showing the most associated TCRs and HLA-C alleles showing the fewest. Strong co-occurrence of HLA alleles, especially DR and DQ, made assigning TCR associations to individual alleles difficult. HLA typing was unavailable for some donors at each locus, so association tests used only the typed subset. Some IMGT-functional V segments, including TRBV6-2 and TRBV6-3, could not be told apart with the 87-base-pair reads, so those segments were excluded. Presence/absence analyses assumed roughly uniform sequencing depth across donors, an assumption that may not hold. Most TCR sequences were observed very rarely across donors, whereas some public TCRs were present in many individuals. According to a later analysis, parvovirus B19, influenza, CMV and Epstein-Barr virus appeared linked to several top co-occurrence clusters. In the study, roughly 160 TCR beta chains were listed as associated with cytomegalovirus. For the cohort, immune exposure information was limited to CMV serostatus. In this cohort, only TCR beta chains were sequenced, and detectable features were limited by the absence of alpha or paired-chain data. An earlier analysis of approximately 540 of the donors showed that most TCR beta V segments appeared in productive rearrangements either about 90% or about 30% of the time, which broadly matched IMGT annotations. Cytomegalovirus status was reported to be diagnosed by the classifier with high specificity and sensitivity in both the original and validation cohorts. According to a later genetic analysis, donors in an Asian-associated ancestry cluster had fewer N-insertions in productive TCRs than the approximately 700-donor mean. Correlated functional status among segregating V segments might be attributable to linkage disequilibrium, but an unknown experimental factor could not be ruled out. Because counts were too low, some 17 rarely observed V segments, including chromosome 9 orphons, were left out of the earlier analysis of over 550 of the donors. A later genetic analysis associated a missense DCLRE1C variant with V-gene and J-gene trimming of TCR beta chains, and an independent cohort replicated the association. It was suggested by the authors that the approach could potentially be generalized to other disease states and immunological phenotypes. A later analysis found that most CMV-associated TCR beta chains appeared HLA-restricted, with HLA associations seemingly driven largely by CMV exposure. A further reported finding was that TCR beta sequences accurately predicted the HLA-A and HLA-B alleles for most subjects in the first cohort. Three of the identified cytomegalovirus-associated TCR beta chains were confirmed in vitro to be specific for cytomegalovirus antigens. In a later analysis, 16,951 TCR beta sequences were associated with specific HLA alleles at a false discovery rate of 0.05.

The library relied on the immunoSEQ multiplex PCR assay. The multiplex PCR relied on a mix of 60 forward primers for TCR Vbeta segments and 13 reverse primers for TCR Jbeta segments. A multiplex PCR assay on genomic DNA amplified the CDR3 region of rearranged TCR beta genes. The Illumina HiSeq System was used to sequence the amplified TCR beta libraries as 87-base-pair reads. From the authors' description of their analysis: Across the 700 or so repertoires, a later analysis counted some 81 million unique TCR beta chains, 9.5 million to 13 million of which were shared by at least two donors. A nearest-neighbor algorithm error-corrected the raw reads and collapsed the reads into unique sequences, merging closely related sequences to remove PCR and sequencing errors. CDR3 sequences were aligned to IMGT reference sequences to assign V, D and J gene segments. Each retained sequence needed at least a six-nucleotide match to both a V gene segment and a J gene segment. A rearrangement was called productive if the CDR3 had no stop codons and remained in frame with V and J, and every other rearrangement was called non-productive. Following IMGT convention, CDR3 was defined as the stretch from the second conserved V-encoded cysteine to the conserved J-encoded phenylalanine. Sequences without an unambiguous match to a single V gene segment were excluded from the earlier analysis of a few hundred of the donors. In an earlier analysis of approximately 610 of the donors, V segments were called functional above 56.7% productive rearrangements and were called segregating when the between-donor standard deviation exceeded 5%. A statistical classification framework was developed to diagnose cytomegalovirus status using the catalog of TCR beta chain sequences. A later analysis assigned V and J genes by comparing TCR nucleotide sequences with IMGT/GENE-DB human TR gene sequences. A later analysis assigned CDR3 sequences and most-parsimonious VDJ recombination scenarios with the TCRdist pipeline. In a later analysis, every TCR beta chain was defined by the combination of its CDR3 amino acid sequence and its V-gene family, and reads without a unique V-gene family were dropped. As a way to deal with suspected cross-contamination and a sequencing artifact, a later analysis dropped hundreds of nucleotide sequences that were highly shared and had low generation probability. In a later analysis, a clonal expansion index was calculated for each public chain from normalized within-repertoire ranks of inferred template counts. In a later analysis, generation probabilities were computed with a VDJ recombination model fitted to out-of-frame rearrangements, and the resulting probabilities were checked against IGoR. In a later analysis, TCR-TCR, TCR-HLA and TCR-CMV co-occurrence was scored with hypergeometric tests, and a repertoire-size bias correction was applied to TCR pairs. False discovery rates were estimated in a later analysis by permuting HLA or CMV assignments 20 times. In a later analysis, co-occurring TCRs were grouped using DBSCAN, and TCRdist sequence similarity was added for clustering within HLA-allele-positive subsets. Repertoires with fewer than 30,000 or more than 120,000 public chains, plus five repertoires with anomalous nucleotide sharing, were excluded from co-occurrence clustering. In TCRdb, the immuneACCESS table is reduced to in-frame sequences with V and J assigned. These tables do not hold every clone; where another copy was compared, an unresolved V gene accounts for under half, and the others remain unexplained. V, J and clone size are those of that table, while D and trimming were read from the DNA. The sample has more than 95,000 clones on record, approximately 80% of them singletons. The ten largest clones take up 11% of the sample.

Measured from the cysteine to the phenylalanine, the CDR3 is 15 residues long. The entry retains the CDR3 DNA only, 45 bases that are in frame from base 1. Looking up the germline V gene (reference sequence) yields CDR1 GTSNPN and CDR2 SVGIG. The sample consisted of PBMCs. This sequence was found in a young man in good health and CMV-seropositive. The chain joins TRBV30 to TRBJ2-5, with 9 bases in between that match TRBD1. This receptor has the CDR3 CAWSVEGTGQEAQYF. In nucleotides, the sequence is TGTGCCTGGAGTGTAGAGGGGACAGGGCAAGAGGCCCAGTACTTC.